This is a list of T cell receptor beta chains from one sample in a study of regulatory dendritic cells for organ transplantation. The data were produced by immunoSEQ multiplex PCR, yet TCRdb's version contains in-frame clones alone and is incomplete. The sample carries 25,000 to 35,000 clones, approximately 77% recorded once. The source material was naive CD8+ T cells from blood. The receptors here all came from a human donor in good health. Each CDR3 is given with its conserved first and last residue. The D gene is left open where the match is weak. Not every row has a clone size; where given, it reads once, few, many or a size class.

j_call clone_size d_call v_call cdr3_aa cdr3_nt
TRBJ2-7 NA NA TRBV6-5 CASSTLGGGYEQYF TGTGCCAGCAGTACCCTAGGGGGGGGATACGAGCAGTACTTC
TRBJ2-7 once NA TRBV11-3 CASSLVGPGRYEQYF TGTGCCAGCAGCTTAGTAGGTCCGGGAAGGTACGAGCAGTACTTC
TRBJ1-1 NA NA TRBV7-9 CASSAPSPRRENTEAFF TGTGCCAGCAGCGCCCCCTCACCTCGACGGGAGAACACTGAAGCTTTCTTT
TRBJ2-2 NA NA TRBV19 CASTPQGWPGELFF TGTGCCAGTACCCCGCAGGGTTGGCCCGGGGAGCTGTTTTTT
TRBJ1-5 once NA TRBV7-9 CASSRGGVGNQPQHF TGTGCCAGCAGTCGAGGAGGGGTCGGGAATCAGCCCCAGCATTTT
TRBJ1-5 NA TRBD1 TRBV27 CASSLYPPDRDNQPQHF TGTGCCAGCAGTTTATATCCCCCTGACAGGGACAATCAGCCCCAGCATTTT
TRBJ2-7 NA NA TRBV7-7 CASSPSGAYEQYF TGTGCCAGCAGCCCTTCCGGGGCCTACGAGCAGTACTTC
TRBJ1-2 NA TRBD1 TRBV11-2 CASSLGRGQGPALGYTF TGTGCCAGCAGCTTAGGACGGGGACAGGGCCCGGCGCTCGGCTACACCTTC
TRBJ2-1 NA TRBD1 TRBV5-6 CASSLDGTGNEQFF TGTGCCAGCAGCTTGGACGGGACAGGCAATGAGCAGTTCTTC
TRBJ1-5 NA TRBD1 TRBV4-3 CASSQDRLAGGYQPQHF TGCGCCAGCAGCCAAGATAGGCTGGCAGGGGGATACCAGCCCCAGCATTTT
TRBJ2-5 few TRBD1 TRBV7-6 CASSFAGTGSSETQYF TGTGCCAGCAGCTTCGCCGGGACAGGGTCTTCAGAGACCCAGTACTTC
TRBJ1-1 NA NA TRBV9 CASSPQDTNTEAFF TGTGCCAGCAGCCCCCAGGACACGAACACTGAAGCTTTCTTT
TRBJ2-1 NA NA TRBV18 CASSPSRSYNEQFF TGTGCCAGCTCACCAAGTCGGTCCTACAATGAGCAGTTCTTC
TRBJ1-2 once NA TRBV27 CASSLRHLNRDGYTF TGTGCCAGCAGTTTGCGCCATCTAAACAGGGACGGCTACACCTTC
TRBJ1-6 NA NA TRBV5-1 CASSLQTTGNFYNSPLHF TGCGCCAGCAGCCTCCAAACTACAGGGAATTTCTATAATTCACCCCTCCACTTT
TRBJ1-1 once NA TRBV4-2 CASSQVQGWDAFF TGTGCCAGCAGCCAAGTCCAGGGGTGGGACGCTTTCTTT
TRBJ2-2 NA NA TRBV19 CASSIVANTGELFF TGTGCCAGTAGTATAGTAGCGAACACCGGGGAGCTGTTTTTT
TRBJ1-1 NA TRBD1 TRBV6-5 CASRYWTGKNTEAFF TGTGCCAGCAGGTATTGGACAGGGAAAAACACTGAAGCTTTCTTT
TRBJ2-7 NA TRBD1 TRBV7-8 CASSPGQGVYEQYF TGTGCCAGCAGCCCGGGACAGGGAGTCTACGAGCAGTACTTC
TRBJ2-7 NA NA TRBV9 CASSEGGWEYEQYF TGTGCCAGCAGCGAAGGAGGATGGGAATACGAGCAGTACTTC
TRBJ1-3 NA TRBD1 TRBV12-5 CASGQGPSGNTIYF TGTGCTAGTGGACAGGGGCCCTCTGGAAACACCATATATTTT
TRBJ2-1 few NA TRBV28 CASISIGDEQFF TGTGCCAGCATTTCGATAGGGGATGAGCAGTTCTTC
TRBJ1-1 NA TRBD1 TRBV19 CASHRGLIEAFF TGTGCCAGTCATAGGGGGCTAATTGAAGCTTTCTTT
TRBJ2-1 NA TRBD1 TRBV12-5 CASGLGQGALEQFF TGTGCTAGTGGTTTGGGGCAGGGGGCGCTTGAGCAGTTCTTC
TRBJ2-7 NA TRBD1 TRBV27 CASRLGQGSPEQYF TGTGCCAGCAGACTGGGACAGGGTAGCCCCGAGCAGTACTTC
TRBJ2-1 few TRBD1 TRBV6-4 CASSVIQGDKQFF TGTGCCAGCAGTGTAATACAGGGGGATAAGCAGTTCTTC
TRBJ2-3 NA TRBD2 TRBV7-9 CASSSPGGASTDTQYF TGTGCCAGCAGCTCTCCCGGGGGGGCTAGCACAGATACGCAGTATTTT
TRBJ2-1 NA NA TRBV9 CASSDQRKSSYNEQFF TGTGCCAGCAGCGACCAGCGGAAGAGCTCCTACAATGAGCAGTTCTTC
TRBJ1-1 few TRBD1 TRBV7-9 CASSPGAGGSNTEAFF TGTGCCAGCAGTCCGGGGGCAGGGGGGTCGAACACTGAAGCTTTCTTT
TRBJ2-7 NA TRBD1 TRBV9 CASSVGDRGTEQYF TGTGCCAGCAGCGTAGGTGACAGGGGTACCGAGCAGTACTTC
TRBJ2-2 NA NA TRBV7-9 CASSDAGYTGELFF TGTGCCAGCAGTGACGCGGGATACACCGGGGAGCTGTTTTTT
TRBJ2-6 NA NA TRBV9 CASSEWAVPSGANVLTF TGTGCCAGCAGCGAATGGGCAGTGCCCTCTGGGGCCAACGTCCTGACTTTC
TRBJ2-7 NA TRBD1 TRBV25-1 CASSEVFPGQLVGEQYF TGTGCCAGCAGTGAGGTATTTCCGGGACAGTTGGTCGGGGAGCAGTACTTC
TRBJ2-7 NA NA TRBV2 CASSEAWGDYEQYF TGTGCCAGCAGTGAAGCTTGGGGAGACTACGAGCAGTACTTC
TRBJ1-1 NA TRBD1 TRBV5-8 CASSLEGTGATEAFF TGTGCCAGCAGCTTGGAAGGGACAGGGGCGACAGAAGCTTTCTTT
TRBJ2-6 NA NA TRBV2 CASSHPGTKSSGANVLTF TGTGCCAGCAGTCATCCCGGGACAAAGAGCTCTGGGGCCAACGTCCTGACTTTC
TRBJ2-7 NA NA TRBV12-2 CASRWGTSGGAGYEQYF TGTGCAAGTCGCTGGGGGACTAGCGGGGGGGCTGGGTACGAGCAGTACTTC
TRBJ2-7 NA NA TRBV7-8 CASKLSSGVPYEQYF TGTGCCAGCAAGCTGTCGTCGGGGGTTCCCTACGAGCAGTACTTC
TRBJ1-5 NA NA TRBV4-2 CASSQDSPGHLNQPQHF TGTGCCAGCAGCCAAGACAGTCCGGGACACCTAAATCAGCCCCAGCATTTT
TRBJ2-7 NA TRBD1 TRBV6-6 CASSYFGTGASYEQYF TGTGCCAGCAGTTATTTCGGGACAGGGGCCTCCTACGAGCAGTACTTC
TRBJ1-6 few TRBD1 TRBV6-4 CASSDSRDRGRRSPLHF TGTGCCAGCAGTGACTCCCGGGACAGGGGGCGGCGATCACCCCTCCACTTT
TRBJ2-7 NA NA TRBV6-6 CASSYRAGTSYEQYF TGTGCCAGCAGTTATCGCGCAGGGACTTCCTACGAGCAGTACTTC
TRBJ1-4 NA TRBD1 TRBV25-1 CASSDYNTGVSNEKLFF TGTGCCAGCAGTGATTATAATACAGGGGTCTCAAATGAAAAACTGTTTTTT
TRBJ2-7 NA TRBD1 TRBV4-1 CASSTGDRAYEQYF TGCGCCAGCAGCACTGGGGACAGGGCCTACGAGCAGTACTTC
TRBJ2-4 NA TRBD1 TRBV7-9 CASSSPTGGENIQYF TGTGCCAGCAGCTCCCCGACAGGGGGAGAAAACATTCAGTACTTC
TRBJ1-2 NA NA TRBV4-2 CASSPEGGIDGYTF TGTGCCAGCAGCCCCGAAGGGGGTATCGATGGCTACACCTTC
TRBJ2-7 NA TRBD1 TRBV7-9 CASSSGTEWTYEQYF TGTGCCAGCAGCTCCGGGACAGAGTGGACCTACGAGCAGTACTTC
TRBJ1-1 NA NA TRBV9 CASSADSFLENTEAFF TGTGCCAGCAGCGCCGACAGTTTTCTTGAGAACACTGAAGCTTTCTTT
TRBJ1-1 NA TRBD1 TRBV11-2 CASSLDGQVARYLMNTEAFF TGTGCCAGCAGCTTAGATGGACAGGTAGCTCGATACCTGATGAACACTGAAGCTTTCTTT
TRBJ1-1 NA NA TRBV4-3 CASSQDKGRGTEAFF TGCGCCAGCAGCCAAGATAAGGGTAGGGGCACTGAAGCTTTCTTT
TRBJ1-5 NA NA TRBV7-8 CASSLKRVGGQPQHF TGTGCCAGCAGCTTAAAGAGGGTGGGAGGTCAGCCCCAGCATTTT
TRBJ2-5 NA NA TRBV6-6 CASRSPGFQETQYF TGTGCCAGCAGGTCCCCAGGGTTCCAAGAGACCCAGTACTTC
TRBJ2-5 NA NA TRBV13 CASSLERETQYF TGTGCCAGCAGCTTAGAACGGGAGACCCAGTACTTC
TRBJ2-7 NA TRBD1 TRBV7-9 CASRPGQGHRYEQYF TGTGCCAGCAGGCCGGGACAGGGCCATAGGTACGAGCAGTACTTC
TRBJ2-7 NA NA TRBV25-1 CASSFGGSSYEQYF TGTGCCAGCAGCTTCGGAGGGTCATCCTACGAGCAGTACTTC
TRBJ2-1 NA NA TRBV27 CASSLSRGSNEQFF TGTGCCAGCAGTTTATCTCGGGGTTCAAATGAGCAGTTCTTC